Below are 10 T cell receptor beta chains sequenced from a single sample in a study of cytomegalovirus exposure and HLA in healthy donors. Researchers ran the PCR with 60 Vbeta and 13 Jbeta primers. This table comes from immunoSEQ multiplex PCR, and its TCRdb copy is limited to in-frame clones, with some not included. Among 150,000 to 200,000 clones listed, 80% to 85% were seen once. Sequenced input: PBMCs. The receptors shown here come from a boy aged 2 to 10 in good health and CMV-seronegative.

The chain couples TRBV29-1 to TRBJ2-5; TRBD2 agrees at 9 bases. CDR1 SQVTM and CDR2 ANQGSEA come from the germline V gene. The CDR3 runs 19 residues. V lost 2 bases and J lost 4; bases outside the gene matches: 20. For the CDR3, the DNA is TGCAGCGTTGAAATGAGTAGCGGGAGCTTCTTAGAGCCGGGAGAGACCCAGTACTTC. It specifies CSVEMSSGSFLEPGETQYF.

The V and J genes are TRBV29-1 and TRBJ2-7; TRBD1 aligns across 11 bases. Germline values: CDR1 SQVTM, CDR2 ANQGSEA. J lost 4 bases, V lost 3 bases, and 11 bases had no gene match. The CDR3 covers 16 residues. The CDR3 protein is CSVEGGGGQGVYEQYF. CDR3 nucleotide sequence: TGCAGCGTTGAGGGGGGCGGGGGACAGGGGGTATACGAGCAGTACTTC.

The chain employs TRBV5-5 and TRBJ2-2; 14 bases fit TRBD2. This CDR3 is built from 20 residues. Germline V CDR1 and CDR2: SGHKS, YYEKEE (reference sequence). With V trimmed by 5 bases and J by 2 bases, 14 bases remained unmatched. In DNA form, the CDR3 reads TGTGCCAGCAGGGGACTAGCGGGAGCGGAGGGGACTGCAAACACCGGGGAGCTGTTTTTT. Translating gives CASRGLAGAEGTANTGELFF. The full variable domain, with the rest looked up from reference TRBV5-5 and TRBJ2-2, is DAGVTQSPTHLIKTRGQQVTLRCSPISGHKSVSWYQQVLGQGPQFIFQYYEKEERGRGNFPDRFSARQFPNYSSELNVNALLLGDSALYLCASRGLAGAEGTANTGELFFGEGSRLTVL.

V usage is TRBV19 and J usage is TRBJ1-1, with D tentatively TRBD1 (6 bases). Germline CDR1 is LNHDA and CDR2 is SQIVND (reference sequence). This CDR3 spans 15 amino acids. The ends were cut back, 3 bases at V and 1 base at J, with 12 bases in the middle. The CDR3 DNA reads as TGTGCCAGTAGTATTCGGGGGGCGGCGAACACTGAAGCTTTCTTT. It codes for CASSIRGAANTEAFF. Using reference TRBV19 and TRBJ1-1 for the parts outside the CDR3, the full variable domain is DGGITQSPKYLFRKEGQNVTLSCEQNLNHDAMYWYRQDPGQGLRLIYYSQIVNDFQKGDIAEGYSVSREKKESFPLTVTSAQKNPTAFYLCASSIRGAANTEAFFGQGTRLTVV.

J is TRBJ2-7 and V is TRBV27; unclear D gene. Germline CDR1 MNHEY, CDR2 SMNVEV (reference sequence). V was clipped by 4 bases and J by 5 bases, with 12 bases between them. The CDR3 covers 13 residues. The CDR3 coding sequence is TGTGCCAGCAGTTCAGTGGGCTATGACGAGCAGTACTTC. It codes for CASSSVGYDEQYF.

CDR3 in DNA: TGTGCCAGTAGTGGCAGAATCCTCTCATACTCTGGAAACACCATATATTTT. Its protein is CASSGRILSYSGNTIYF. The chain couples TRBV19 to TRBJ1-3; D is uncertain. This CDR3 spans 17 amino acids. V gave up 5 bases and J gave up 0 bases, with 17 bases separating them. Germline-derived CDR1 and CDR2 are LNHDA and SQIVND (reference sequence).

This clone was seen a single time. The chain uses TRBV14 and TRBJ2-5; TRBD2 might be the D (6 bases). Germline CDR1 reads SGHDN; CDR2 reads FVKESK. Trimming pared 2 bases from V and 11 bases from J, leaving 21 bases between. The CDR3 spans 15 residues. CDR3 in DNA: TGTGCCAGCAGCCAAAGGGAGGCCCTAGTCCGGGAGCAGTACTTC. Translating gives CASSQREALVREQYF.

The V gene is TRBV6-5, the J gene TRBJ2-3, with D perhaps TRBD1 (5 bases). The germline V gene encodes CDR1 MNHEY and CDR2 SVGAGI. V lost 6 bases and J 0 bases, leaving 7 bases between the germline ends. The CDR3 is 13 residues long. This CDR3 reads CASRRQSTDTQYF. CDR3 bases: TGTGCCAGCAGGCGACAGAGCACAGATACGCAGTATTTT.

This sequence joins TRBV19 and TRBJ2-5, with a tentative D call TRBD2 (5 bases). Deletions cut 5 bases from V and 3 bases from J, with 7 bases between. The CDR3 covers 12 residues. Germline assignment: CDR1 LNHDA and CDR2 SQIVND (reference sequence). The CDR3 DNA follows: TGTGCCAGTAGTGGACTTAAAGAGACCCAGTACTTC. Translated, it gives CASSGLKETQYF.

This clone was counted between two and nine times. The J gene is TRBJ2-4, the V gene TRBV6-1, with 12 bases fitting TRBD2. Germline CDR1 reads MNHNS; CDR2 reads SASEGT. The CDR3 runs 17 residues. J gave up 7 bases and V 0 bases, and 7 bases lay outside the gene matches. CDR3: CASSEAIETSGSNIQYF. The CDR3 DNA follows: TGTGCCAGCAGTGAAGCGATTGAGACTAGCGGGAGTAACATTCAGTACTTC.